The subject of this entry is one T cell receptor beta chain. Its antigen is not identified. The junction shows a germline mismatch at one end, possibly a read error. CDR3 length equals 13 residues. The germline V gene has CDR1 MNHEY and CDR2 SMNVEV (reference sequence). This entry belongs to a study of blood T cells in healthy people across ages. General study results and limits: Strong correlation existed between TCR beta diversity and naive T cell percentage.

Using a J-beta primer mix together with a sample-barcoded 5' primer, a second PCR was run for roughly 7 to 12 cycles. Using its own MiXCR run on the 5' RACE reads, TCRdb lists one record per CDR3 protein. The sample contains 600,000 to 850,000 distinct CDR3 sequences, roughly 25% of which appear only once. This same sample was also part of a study on T cells of mothers and their children. That study adds: Over 9 million TCR beta CDR3 reads were obtained from each mother, and 3 million to 3.5 million from each child. When mothers and children were related, their normalized repertoire overlap, which was always slightly higher, did not differ significantly from that of unrelated pairs.

This chain uses TRBV27 with TRBJ2-5; 9 nucleotides align to TRBD1. Sequencing was done on a sample of blood. The clonotype was recovered from a boy younger than 18 in good health. The chain's CDR3 is CASSTTGGVGLFF. Here the CDR3 DNA reads TGTGCCAGCAGTACAACAGGGGGCGTTGGTCTTTTCTTC.